The 25 T cell receptor beta chains below were found in one sample sequenced in a study of blood T cell repertoires in COVID-19 (TCRdb year 2020). The library was produced with the immunoSEQ multiplex PCR assay. TCRdb obtained this table from immuneACCESS and retained in-frame rearrangements with V and J assigned. These tables miss some clones; where compared with another copy, unresolved V genes account for less than half of the shortfall, and the remainder is unexplained. The sample table records about 90,000 clones; 91% of these occur just once. Clones ranked in the top ten supply 1.8% of the sample. Sequenced sample: peripheral blood. The source of these receptors is a human donor with active COVID-19. The donor label of this sample is uncertain.

The chain couples TRBV4-1 to TRBJ2-5; TRBD2 aligns across 11 bases. The CDR3 loop spans 18 amino acids. J lost 5 bases, V lost 5 bases, and 16 bases had no gene match. CDR1 MGHRA and CDR2 YSYEKL come from the germline V gene. The CDR3: CASSDSGGAAARLETQYF. The CDR3 coding sequence is TGCGCCAGCAGCGATAGCGGGGGGGCGGCCGCACGGCTCGAGACCCAGTACTTC.

CDR3 sequence (DNA): TGTGCCAGCACCCTGAGGTGGGGACAGGGGAGCTCTGAAGCTTTCTTT. The encoded protein is CASTLRWGQGSSEAFF. V gene TRBV28 combines with J gene TRBJ1-1; 10 nucleotides align to TRBD1. V gave up 7 bases and J gave up 6 bases; unmatched junction bases: 14. Looked up from germline, CDR1 is MDHEN and CDR2 is SYDVKM. The CDR3 sequence is 16 residues long.

This chain uses TRBV14 with TRBJ2-5; tentatively, D is TRBD2 (6 bases). Looked up from germline, CDR1 is SGHDN and CDR2 is FVKESK. V shed 1 base and J shed 5 bases, with 20 bases lying between them. The CDR3 extends over 17 amino acids. The CDR3 region is CASSQGLTLAFRETQYF. Here the CDR3 DNA reads TGTGCCAGCAGCCAAGGCCTCACACTAGCTTTCCGGGAGACCCAGTACTTC.

The chain links TRBV5-3 to TRBJ1-5; 11 bases map to TRBD1. TRBV5-3 is an ORF for which the function is uncertain. V trimming: 2 bases; J trimming: 2 bases; junction bases outside the gene matches: 9. CDR3 length: 18 residues. Here the CDR3 DNA reads TGTGCCAGAAGCTTTCCAGGACAGGGGGCAGTGGGCAATCAGCCCCAGCATTTT. It codes for CARSFPGQGAVGNQPQHF.

The V and J genes are TRBV7-8 and TRBJ1-2; 7 positions match TRBD1. The V gene's germline CDR1 is SGHVS and CDR2 FQNEAQ. V shed 4 bases and J 1 base; nucleotides not matched to a gene: 12. The CDR3 spans 17 residues. CDR3 nucleotide sequence: TGTGCCAGCAGCTCCCGGACCGGACAGGCAGATAACTATGGCTACACCTTC. It encodes CASSSRTGQADNYGYTF.

The chain carries TRBV9 and TRBJ2-2, with 9 bases that match TRBD1. The ends lost 6 bases at V and 6 bases at J; junction bases unmatched: 3. The germline V gene has CDR1 SGDLS and CDR2 YYNGEE. This CDR3 is built from 13 residues. The DNA of the CDR3 is TGTGCCAGCATGGGGGACAGGGCCGGGGAGCTGTTTTTT. It codes for CASMGDRAGELFF.

V is TRBV6-1 and J is TRBJ1-3; D is perhaps TRBD1 (5 bases). CDR1 MNHNS and CDR2 SASEGT come from the germline V gene. Trimming pared 2 bases from V and 0 bases from J, leaving 11 bases between. The CDR3 covers 16 residues. The CDR3 sequence is CASSERQRSSGNTIYF. In nucleotides, the CDR3 is TGTGCCAGCAGTGAAAGACAGAGGAGCTCTGGAAACACCATATATTTT.

This sequence joins TRBV24-1 and TRBJ2-7; TRBD2 agrees at 8 bases. The CDR3 is made up of 20 amino acids. Germline assignment: CDR1 KGHDR and CDR2 SFDVKD. The V gene end was trimmed by 5 bases and the J gene end by 2 bases; junction bases not matched to a gene: 22. The CDR3 loop is CATSAPAWGGSGAKTYEQYF. Here the CDR3 DNA reads TGTGCCACCAGTGCTCCAGCCTGGGGGGGTAGCGGGGCTAAGACCTACGAGCAGTACTTC.

The V gene is TRBV7-9, the J gene TRBJ2-1, with 10 positions matching TRBD1. Germline loops: CDR1 SEHNR, CDR2 FQNEAQ (reference sequence). There are 14 residues in the CDR3. V was pared by 5 bases and J by 9 bases, with 7 bases of the junction left unmatched. The CDR3, as DNA: TGTGCCAGCAGCGACCCGACAGGGGGCAGTGAGCAGTTCTTC. Protein: CASSDPTGGSEQFF.

The genes are TRBV19 and TRBJ2-1, with 7 positions matching TRBD2. V shed 10 bases, J shed 3 bases, and the junction held 12 bases outside the gene matches. Germline CDR1 is LNHDA and CDR2 is SQIVND (reference sequence). The CDR3 covers 15 residues. The CDR3 is CATHEKAGLYNEQFF. The DNA for the CDR3 is TGTGCCACCCACGAGAAAGCGGGGCTCTACAATGAGCAGTTCTTC.

The genes are TRBV5-1 and TRBJ2-7, with 7 bases that match TRBD2. V lost 4 bases to trimming and J lost 6 bases; unmatched junction nucleotides: 16. The CDR3 covers 16 residues. Germline V gene data show CDR1 as SGHRS and CDR2 as YFSETQ. The CDR3 region is CASSPWGGVDLIEQYF. CDR3 coding DNA: TGCGCCAGCAGCCCCTGGGGGGGGGTCGACCTAATCGAGCAGTACTTC.

The chain joins TRBV27 to TRBJ2-7, with D maybe TRBD1 (6 bases). Germline-derived CDR1 and CDR2 are MNHEY and SMNVEV (reference sequence). This CDR3 contains 16 residues. V was shortened by 5 bases and J by 3 bases, with 20 bases between the two germline ends. Here the CDR3 DNA reads TGTGCCAGCAGTGTACAACAGGGAGTCGACCTCTACGAGCAGTACTTC. The encoded protein is CASSVQQGVDLYEQYF.

This chain joins TRBV6-2 or TRBV6-3 and TRBJ1-5; 9 bases fit TRBD1. With V trimmed by 0 bases and J by 6 bases, 21 bases remained unmatched. Germline CDR1 is MNHEY and CDR2 is SVGEGT. The CDR3 is 21 residues long. The CDR3 bases are TGTGCCAGCAGTTACTCGAGGACGACGGGACAGGGCGCCCGAGTCGGTCAGCCCCAGCATTTT. Translating gives CASSYSRTTGQGARVGQPQHF.

The rearrangement uses TRBV4-1 and TRBJ2-2; D ambiguous. The germline V gene has CDR1 MGHRA and CDR2 YSYEKL. This CDR3 spans 13 amino acids. Trimming left V 1 base short and J 8 bases short, with 8 bases between. CDR3 protein: CASSQVHMGELFF. The CDR3 nucleotides are TGCGCCAGCAGCCAAGTACATATGGGGGAGCTGTTTTTT.

V usage is TRBV28 and J usage is TRBJ1-3, with a possible D match to TRBD1 (5 bases). This CDR3 is built from 16 residues. CDR1 is MDHEN, CDR2 SYDVKM, per germline. Trimming removed 4 bases from V and 0 bases from J, with 13 bases in between. CDR3 bases: TGTGCCAGCAGTTCGGCGGGACGGAACTCTGGAAACACCATATATTTT. This translates into CASSSAGRNSGNTIYF.

This chain connects TRBV19 to TRBJ2-1; D possibly corresponds to TRBD2 (7 bases). Germline assignment: CDR1 LNHDA and CDR2 SQIVND (reference sequence). The ends were cut back, 1 base at V and 4 bases at J, with 11 bases in the middle. This CDR3 is 15 amino acids long. The chain's CDR3 is CASSIAGGPYNEQFF. As DNA, the CDR3 is TGTGCCAGTAGTATAGCGGGGGGCCCTTACAATGAGCAGTTCTTC.

V and J are TRBV5-4 and TRBJ2-3; 8 bases are a match to TRBD2. Germline lookup yields CDR1 SGHNT and CDR2 YYREEE (reference sequence). Losses at the gene ends were 4 bases for V and 3 bases for J; bases not matched to a gene: 10. The CDR3 is made up of 16 amino acids. CDR3 in amino acids: CASSPTGGLGTDTQYF. CDR3 coding DNA: TGTGCCAGCAGCCCCACGGGGGGGCTTGGGACAGATACGCAGTATTTT.

The rearrangement uses TRBV29-1 and TRBJ1-1; TRBD1 agrees at 8 bases. Germline CDR1 reads SQVTM; CDR2 reads ANQGSEA. This CDR3 has 13 residues. The J segment lost 3 bases and the V segment lost 6 bases, leaving 6 bases of the junction unmatched. Here the CDR3 DNA reads TGCAGCGTCGTACAGGGGGGGGACACTGAAGCTTTCTTT. Protein: CSVVQGGDTEAFF.

The chain carries TRBV2 and TRBJ1-4, with TRBD1 identical over 7 bases. Trimming cost V 6 bases and J 7 bases; bases outside gene matches: 11. CDR1 is SNHLY and CDR2 is FYNNEI in the germline V gene. The CDR3 is 15 amino acids. The CDR3 region is CASSQMYRGGEKLFF. The CDR3 DNA is TGTGCCAGCAGCCAAATGTACAGGGGTGGTGAAAAACTGTTTTTT.

The chain is built from TRBV7-9 and TRBJ2-1, with D maybe TRBD1 (5 bases). CDR3 length equals 14 residues. The V gene's germline CDR1 is SEHNR and CDR2 FQNEAQ (reference sequence). With 5 bases removed from V and 6 bases from J, the gap between germline ends came to 14 bases. The CDR3 nucleotides are TGTGCCAGCAGCGATCAGGGTCTCGGCAATGAGCAGTTCTTC. As protein: CASSDQGLGNEQFF.

This clone was seen a few times. The gene calls are TRBV16 and TRBJ1-1; maybe TRBD1 (6 bases). The length of the CDR3 is 15 residues. The V gene's germline CDR1 is KGHSY and CDR2 FQNENV. V lost 2 bases, J lost 0 bases, and 10 bases lay in between. Here the CDR3 reads CASSQETGMNTEAFF. The CDR3 DNA is TGTGCCAGCAGCCAAGAAACAGGGATGAACACTGAAGCTTTCTTT.

The chain recombines TRBV5-1 with TRBJ1-2; 8 bases line up with TRBD1. This CDR3 is built from 13 residues. J was trimmed by 8 bases and V by 4 bases; bases with no gene match: 7. The germline gives CDR1 SGHRS, CDR2 YFSETQ. The CDR3 DNA follows: TGCGCCAGCAGCCCTGGACAGGGTGGGGGCTACACCTTC. Residues: CASSPGQGGGYTF.

CDR3 loop: CASNRNSYEQYF. The CDR3 DNA reads as TGTGCCAGCAACAGGAACTCCTACGAGCAGTACTTC. This chain joins TRBV28 and TRBJ2-7, with D maybe TRBD1 (5 bases). CDR3 length: 12 amino acids. V dropped 7 bases and J dropped 0 bases, with 7 bases sitting between them. Germline V gene sequence: CDR1 MDHEN, CDR2 SYDVKM.

The rearrangement uses TRBV9 and TRBJ1-1; 7 bases align to TRBD1. Germline values: CDR1 SGDLS, CDR2 YYNGEE. The trim removed 0 bases at V and 1 base at J, leaving 9 bases unmatched. This CDR3 contains 17 residues. CDR3 nucleotide sequence: TGTGCCAGCAGCGTAGGGGGGACAGCGGATACGAACACTGAAGCTTTCTTT. As protein: CASSVGGTADTNTEAFF.

The chain has TRBV7-8 and TRBJ2-3; D may be TRBD2 (5 bases). The V gene's germline CDR1 is SGHVS and CDR2 FQNEAQ. Trimming removed 5 bases from V and 1 base from J, with 10 bases in between. This CDR3 is built from 14 residues. DNA of the CDR3: TGTGCCAGCAGCGGTGTTAGCGGCACAGATACGCAGTATTTT. Its translation: CASSGVSGTDTQYF.